One and the same sample provided the 32 T cell receptor beta chains below, sequenced in a study of T cells in Graves' hyperthyroidism and ophthalmopathy. What was amplified from RNA transcripts were TCR beta CDR3 regions. HTBI primers drove first-round RT-PCR of the TCR CDR3. Using its own MiXCR run on the multiplex PCR reads, TCRdb lists one record per CDR3 protein. The profile shows some 570,000 distinct CDR3 sequences, roughly 17% of them singletons. Sample: blood. The receptors were sampled from a woman aged 18-35 years with Graves' ophthalmopathy.

This chain connects TRBV7-3 to TRBJ2-3, with 14 bases aligning to TRBD2. The V and J ends lost 5 bases and 5 bases, in that order; junction bases with no gene match: 15. The CDR3 contains 19 residues. The germline V gene encodes CDR1 SGHTA and CDR2 FQGTGA. The CDR3 is CASSPLGGGLAGGEDTQYF. The CDR3 DNA reads as TGTGCCAGCAGCCCCCTCGGGGGTGGACTAGCGGGAGGTGAAGATACGCAGTATTTT.

This clonotype was recorded many times. The V and J genes are TRBV11-2 and TRBJ1-1; D is ambiguous. This CDR3 region has 14 residues. Trimming removed 3 bases from V and 1 base from J, with 9 bases in between. Germline CDR1 is SGHAT and CDR2 is FQNNGV. Here the CDR3 DNA reads TGTGCCAGCAGCTTTGGTCAGCGGAACACTGAAGCTTTCTTT. Protein product: CASSFGQRNTEAFF. Filled out from reference TRBV11-2 and TRBJ1-1, the complete variable domain reads EAGVAQSPRYKIIEKRQSVAFWCNPISGHATLYWYQQILGQGPKLLIQFQNNGVVDDSQLPKDRFSAERLKGVDSTLKIQPAKLEDSAVYLCASSFGQRNTEAFFGQGTRLTVV.

This chain's CDR3 is CASSETGFATNEKLFF. In DNA, the CDR3 is TGTGCCAGCAGTGAAACAGGGTTTGCAACTAATGAAAAACTGTTTTTT. The chain joins TRBV6-1 to TRBJ1-4, with D possibly TRBD1 on 6 matching bases. The CDR3 is 16 amino acids. V gave up 2 bases and J gave up 0 bases, with 10 bases separating them. From germline, CDR1 is MNHNS and CDR2 SASEGT.

This clonotype was observed at least ten times. V usage is TRBV28 and J usage is TRBJ2-1, with 9 bases that match TRBD2. Unmatched junction bases numbered 18, after V lost 4 bases and J lost 5 bases. The length of the CDR3 is 19 residues. Germline V gene data show CDR1 as MDHEN and CDR2 as SYDVKM. The CDR3 coding sequence is TGTGCCAGCAGTTCGCCGGCGGTGGCGGGAGGGCCGGGCGACAATGAGCAGTTCTTC. Translation: CASSSPAVAGGPGDNEQFF.

This clonotype was counted ten times or more. The chain combines TRBV30 with TRBJ1-2; the D is unclear. This CDR3 contains 13 residues. Germline lookup yields CDR1 GTSNPN and CDR2 SVGIG (reference sequence). Deletions cut 2 bases from V and 5 bases from J, with 12 bases between. The CDR3 bases are TGTGCCTGGAGTATAGCCGGGCATTATGGCTACACCTTC. Translation gives CAWSIAGHYGYTF.

In its sample, this clonotype was seen a few times. This chain links TRBV30 with TRBJ1-2; D uncertain. The V end was cut by 2 bases, the J end by 4 bases, with 14 bases between. The length of the CDR3 is 14 residues. CDR1 is GTSNPN and CDR2 is SVGIG in the germline V gene (reference sequence). CDR3 sequence reads: CAWSMSWAGYGYTF. CDR3 bases: TGTGCCTGGAGTATGTCCTGGGCGGGCTATGGCTACACCTTC.

This clonotype has just a few counts. The V and J genes are TRBV20-1 and TRBJ2-5; TRBD1 matches 7 bases. The junction had 6 bases not matched to a gene; V was cut back by 5 bases and J by 0 bases. The length of the CDR3 is 14 residues. Germline CDR1 reads DFQATT; CDR2 reads SNEGSKA (reference sequence). CDR3 nucleotide sequence: TGCAGTGCTGCCCTCGGACAGGACCAAGAGACCCAGTACTTC. The encoded protein is CSAALGQDQETQYF.

This clonotype was counted many times. The rearrangement links TRBV15 to TRBJ2-1, with D unresolved. The CDR3 loop spans 15 amino acids. Germline CDR1 and CDR2: LNHNV and YYDKDF (reference sequence). V was pared by 5 bases and J by 7 bases, with 18 bases between. In DNA form, the CDR3 reads TGTGCCACCAGCCCTGGTTCGACGGCAGCGAATGAGCAGTTCTTC. Translation: CATSPGSTAANEQFF.

The DNA for the CDR3 is TGTGCCAGCAGCACCGAGGGGGAACTGACTGAAGCTTTCTTT. This codes for CASSTEGELTEAFF. This sequence joins TRBV6-1 and TRBJ1-1, with D possibly being TRBD1 (6 bases). V lost 6 bases and J 5 bases, leaving 16 bases between the germline ends. The CDR3 spans 14 residues. Germline CDR1 MNHNS, CDR2 SASEGT.

V usage is TRBV28 and J usage is TRBJ2-2; 8 bases agree with TRBD1. With V trimmed by 5 bases and J by 6 bases, 5 bases remained unmatched. Germline CDR1 is MDHEN and CDR2 is SYDVKM. The CDR3 has 14 amino acids. CDR3 sequence: CASSAGGIAGELFF. In DNA form, the CDR3 reads TGTGCCAGCAGTGCAGGGGGCATAGCCGGGGAGCTGTTTTTT.

As concerns this clonotype: A read error may be the cause here, since a much bigger clone is one base away. The chain couples TRBV28 to TRBJ2-2; 12 bases are shared with TRBD2. Germline V gives CDR1 MDHEN, CDR2 SYDVKM. The CDR3 is 17 amino acids. The CDR3 loop is CASSFLAGGPSTGELLF. The CDR3 bases are TGTGCCAGCAGTTTTCTAGCGGGAGGGCCTAGCACCGGGGAGCTGCTTTTT.

This clonotype occurred a few times. V gene TRBV10-3 combines with J gene TRBJ2-1; 10 nucleotides agree with TRBD2. The trim removed 6 bases at V and 3 bases at J, leaving 8 bases unmatched. Per the germline V gene, CDR1 is ENHRY and CDR2 is SYGVKD. The CDR3 spans 16 residues. The CDR3 DNA reads as TGTGCCATCAGAGACTCGACTAGCGGGTTCTACAATGAGCAGTTCTTC. It encodes CAIRDSTSGFYNEQFF.

Concerning this clonotype itself: At one end the junction does not follow the germline gene, possibly because of a read error. This chain links TRBV7-7 with TRBJ2-7; D not certain. The CDR3 has 13 residues. Per germline, CDR1 SSHAT and CDR2 FNYEAQ (reference sequence). The CDR3 region is CASSLEDGGEQYF. In DNA form, the CDR3 reads TGTGCTAGCAGCTTAGAGGACGGTGGGGAGCAGTACTTC.

This clonotype was counted at least ten times. This chain uses TRBV20-1 with TRBJ2-7; 7 positions agree with TRBD1. Per germline, CDR1 DFQATT and CDR2 SNEGSKA (reference sequence). V lost 1 base to trimming and J lost 0 bases; unmatched junction nucleotides: 6. There are 15 residues in the CDR3. In DNA form, the CDR3 reads TGCAGTGCTAGAGCGGGACAGCTATACTCCTACGAGCAGTACTTC. Translation: CSARAGQLYSYEQYF.

The chain has TRBV19 and TRBJ1-5; 7 nucleotides agree with TRBD1. CDR1 and CDR2 (germline): LNHDA, SQIVND (reference sequence). The CDR3 is made up of 15 amino acids. The V gene end was trimmed by 7 bases and the J gene end by 3 bases; junction bases not matched to a gene: 9. The CDR3 protein is CASNEGALPNQPQHF. CDR3 DNA: TGTGCCAGTAACGAGGGGGCGCTCCCCAATCAGCCCCAGCATTTT.

At least ten counts were recorded for this clonotype. CDR3 region: CASSFGGGAYEQYF. CDR3 bases: TGTGCCAGCAGTTTTGGCGGGGGAGCCTACGAGCAGTACTTC. The J gene is TRBJ2-7, the V gene TRBV27; 7 bases are a match to TRBD2. The germline V gene has CDR1 MNHEY and CDR2 SMNVEV (reference sequence). Trimming cost V 3 bases and J 2 bases; bases outside gene matches: 4. The CDR3 is 14 residues long.

The sample holds a few counts of this clonotype. The junction differs from germline at one of its ends, possibly a read error. The genes are TRBV3-1 and TRBJ2-7; D is possibly TRBD1 or TRBD2 (5 bases each). Per the germline V gene, CDR1 is LGHDT and CDR2 is YNNKEL (reference sequence). CDR3 length: 15 residues. The CDR3 loop is CASGQGPGRGYEQYF. The CDR3 DNA follows: TGTGCCAGCGGCCAAGGACCGGGACGGGGCTACGAGCAGTACTTC.

This clonotype was found many times. The chain uses TRBV28 and TRBJ1-2; D is unclear. Germline V gene data show CDR1 as MDHEN and CDR2 as SYDVKM. V dropped 1 base and J dropped 10 bases, with 13 bases sitting between them. The CDR3 runs to 13 residues. DNA of the CDR3: TGTGCCAGCAGTTTATCCGGAGAGTCGACCTACACCTTC. This sequence encodes CASSLSGESTYTF.

This clonotype was detected ten times or more. This chain joins TRBV2 and TRBJ2-5; D uncertain. This CDR3 is 16 amino acids long. V was shortened by 4 bases and J by 4 bases, with 19 bases between the two germline ends. Looked up from germline, CDR1 is SNHLY and CDR2 is FYNNEI. The CDR3 region has the DNA TGTGCCAGCAGTGCCGGGCCCTTATCCCGGACAGAGACCCAGTACTTC. This gives the protein CASSAGPLSRTETQYF.

This clonotype was counted many times. V usage is TRBV9 and J usage is TRBJ2-5, with 7 nucleotides matching TRBD1. This CDR3 has 14 residues. J lost 1 base, V lost 0 bases, and 0 bases had no gene match. Germline V gene data show CDR1 as SGDLS and CDR2 as YYNGEE. CDR3 coding DNA: TGTGCCAGCAGCGTAGGGGACAGCCAAGAGACCCAGTACTTC. Translated: CASSVGDSQETQYF.

The rearrangement links TRBV6-1 to TRBJ1-5, with a tentative D call TRBD1 (5 bases). The CDR3 is 15 residues long. Trimming removed 4 bases at V and 5 bases at J, with 15 bases between. Germline-derived CDR1 and CDR2 are MNHNS and SASEGT. The chain's CDR3 is CASSVSREGYQPQHF. The CDR3 DNA reads as TGTGCCAGCAGTGTTAGCAGGGAGGGATATCAGCCCCAGCATTTT.

This clonotype was observed a handful of times. The rearrangement links TRBV9 to TRBJ1-1, with TRBD1 matching over 8 bases. Losses at the gene ends were 0 bases for V and 2 bases for J; bases not matched to a gene: 3. The length of the CDR3 is 15 residues. Germline V gives CDR1 SGDLS, CDR2 YYNGEE. Here the CDR3 reads CASSVEDRGNTEAFF. CDR3 nucleotides: TGTGCCAGCAGCGTAGAAGACAGGGGCAACACTGAAGCTTTCTTT.

This clonotype has ten or more counts. The rearrangement joins TRBV6-1 to TRBJ2-1; D ambiguous. The germline V and J ends were trimmed by 5 bases and 0 bases, with 17 bases remaining between them. The CDR3 has 17 amino acids. The V gene's germline CDR1 is MNHNS and CDR2 SASEGT. In nucleotides, the CDR3 is TGTGCCAGCAGTTCCTCCCTACGGAAGAGCTCCTACAATGAGCAGTTCTTC. Encoded protein: CASSSSLRKSSYNEQFF.

This clonotype was observed a handful of times. The J gene is TRBJ1-2, the V gene TRBV19; D not certain. The V gene's germline CDR1 is LNHDA and CDR2 SQIVND (reference sequence). There are 13 residues in the CDR3. V was trimmed by 9 bases and J by 8 bases, leaving 19 bases between them. CDR3 sequence (DNA): TGTGCCAGCAAGGACCAAAACCGGTTCGGCTACACCTTC. It yields the protein CASKDQNRFGYTF.

This clonotype was recorded many times. CDR3 in DNA: TGTGCCAGCAGTTTAGATGGTTACGGCACTGAAGCTTTCTTT. Protein product: CASSLDGYGTEAFF. This chain links TRBV12-3 or TRBV12-4 with TRBJ1-1; D uncertain. CDR3 length: 14 amino acids. Trimming took 1 base from V and 4 from J, leaving 10 bases between them.

This chain connects TRBV6-1 to TRBJ1-1; 7 bases agree with TRBD1. CDR3 length: 13 residues. Germline V gene sequence: CDR1 MNHNS, CDR2 SASEGT. V was clipped by 6 bases and J by 1 base; unmatched bases: 2. CDR3 DNA: TGTGCCAGCAGGGACAGGAGGAACACTGAAGCTTTCTTT. As protein: CASRDRRNTEAFF.

This clonotype was counted at least ten times. The chain links TRBV9 to TRBJ1-2; D gene uncertain. CDR1 is SGDLS and CDR2 is YYNGEE in the germline V gene. The CDR3 has 14 residues. The V end lost 0 bases, the J end lost 5 bases, and 11 bases lay between the germline ends. The DNA of the CDR3 is TGTGCCAGCAGCGTAGGAGGAGGGTCTTATGGCTACACCTTC. Translated: CASSVGGGSYGYTF.

This clonotype appeared many times. This chain links TRBV5-1 with TRBJ2-1, with 7 bases lining up with TRBD1. J gave up 4 bases and V 3 bases, and 10 bases lay outside the gene matches. The CDR3 loop spans 16 amino acids. Germline CDR1 is SGHRS and CDR2 is YFSETQ. For the CDR3, the DNA is TGCGCCAGCAGCTCCTTAGGACAGGAGGAGTACAATGAGCAGTTCTTC. This gives the protein CASSSLGQEEYNEQFF.

A word on this clonotype: A much larger clone lies a single base off, so this may be a read error. The chain carries TRBV3-1 and TRBJ2-3; D tentatively reads TRBD1 or TRBD2 (5 bases each). V gave up 4 bases and J gave up 0 bases, with 11 bases separating them. This CDR3 has 15 residues. Germline CDR1 reads LGHDT; CDR2 reads YNNKEL (reference sequence). The CDR3 sequence: CASSPGTVSTDTQYF. The CDR3 region has the DNA TGTGCCAGCAGCCCCGGGACCGTAAGCACAGATACGCAGTATTTT.

In this sample, this clonotype turned up many times. The V call is TRBV9, the J call TRBJ1-5; 8 bases match TRBD1. The CDR3 runs to 15 residues. V lost 3 bases and J lost 6; bases outside the gene matches: 8. Germline CDR1 and CDR2: SGDLS and YYNGEE. The CDR3 DNA reads as TGTGCCAGCAGCGGGGGACAGGATATTGGTCAGCCCCAGCATTTT. It is translated as CASSGGQDIGQPQHF. Based on the CDR3 plus reference TRBV9 and TRBJ1-5, the full variable domain is DSGVTQTPKHLITATGQRVTLRCSPRSGDLSVYWYQQSLDQGLQFLIQYYNGEERAKGNILERFSAQQFPDLHSELNLSSLELGDSALYFCASSGGQDIGQPQHFGDGTRLSIL.

J is TRBJ2-7 and V is TRBV27; the match to TRBD1 covers 8 bases. The germline CDR1 and CDR2 sequences are MNHEY and SMNVEV (reference sequence). The CDR3 covers 15 residues. V gave up 3 bases and J gave up 5 bases; unmatched junction bases: 9. The chain's CDR3 is CASSLRGQAGHEQYF. The CDR3 region has the DNA TGTGCCAGCAGTTTGAGGGGACAGGCGGGACACGAGCAGTACTTC.

The genes are TRBV7-9 and TRBJ2-3; TRBD2 matches 9 bases. With V trimmed by 5 bases and J by 2 bases, 11 bases remained unmatched. This CDR3 is built from 17 residues. Germline CDR1 is SEHNR and CDR2 is FQNEAQ (reference sequence). The CDR3 protein is CASSLFPSGATTDTQYF. CDR3 in DNA: TGTGCCAGCAGCCTGTTCCCTAGCGGGGCCACCACAGATACGCAGTATTTT.